One sample yielded the 28 T cell receptor beta chains listed below, sequenced in a study of T cell clonotyping in hematopoietic cell transplantation. Only in-frame clones appear in the TCRdb table, and some are missing; sequencing was by immunoSEQ multiplex PCR. Here the sample spans roughly 9,300 clones, 45% to 55% being singletons. The specimen comprised peripheral blood mononuclear cells, sampled 100 days after allogeneic stem cell transplant. These receptors were obtained from a female patient aged 50-59 years who had an allogeneic stem cell transplant from an unrelated donor, so the T cells may come from the graft donor. Some clones in this sample may be carry-over from other donors' samples.

The gene calls are TRBV4-2 and TRBJ2-5; perhaps D is TRBD1 or TRBD2 (5 bases each). This CDR3 is built from 15 residues. The germline V gene encodes CDR1 LGHNA and CDR2 YNFKEQ. The V gene lost 2 bases and the J gene lost 2 bases, with 12 bases spanning the gap. The DNA for the CDR3 is TGTGCCAGCAGCCAAACGACCGGGGCGCAAGAGACCCAGTACTTC. It encodes CASSQTTGAQETQYF.

For the CDR3, the DNA is TGTGCCTGGAGTGGGGGTTTAGACACTGAAGCTTTCTTT. It specifies CAWSGGLDTEAFF. The genes are TRBV30 and TRBJ1-1; unclear D gene. The V gene lost 1 base and the J gene lost 3 bases, with 9 bases spanning the gap. The germline CDR1 and CDR2 sequences are GTSNPN and SVGIG (reference sequence). The CDR3 has 13 amino acids.

The chain carries TRBV27 and TRBJ2-3; TRBD2 agrees at 12 bases. V shed 5 bases, J shed 2 bases, and the junction held 5 bases outside the gene matches. The germline V gene encodes CDR1 MNHEY and CDR2 SMNVEV (reference sequence). This CDR3 has 16 residues. In nucleotides, the CDR3 is TGTGCCAGCAGTCCACGACTAGCGGGGGCCACAGATACGCAGTATTTT. Its protein is CASSPRLAGATDTQYF.

This chain connects TRBV4-1 to TRBJ2-1, with TRBD2 matching 13 bases. CDR1 is MGHRA, CDR2 YSYEKL, per germline. V gave up 2 bases and J gave up 7 bases; unmatched junction bases: 5. This CDR3 contains 16 residues. The CDR3 DNA reads as TGCGCCAGCAGCCAAACTAGCGGGAGGGGGGGTAATGAGCAGTTCTTC. Protein product: CASSQTSGRGGNEQFF.

V usage is TRBV30 and J usage is TRBJ1-5; D call uncertain. The CDR3 has 15 amino acids. Trimming took 0 bases from V and 2 from J, leaving 11 bases between them. Germline loops: CDR1 GTSNPN, CDR2 SVGIG (reference sequence). The CDR3 coding sequence is TGTGCCTGGAGTGTATGGGGTATGCGCAATCAGCCCCAGCATTTT. This translates into CAWSVWGMRNQPQHF.

The chain is built from TRBV30 and TRBJ1-2, with D perhaps TRBD1 (5 bases). The CDR3 has 12 amino acids. The germline V gene encodes CDR1 GTSNPN and CDR2 SVGIG (reference sequence). The V and J ends lost 3 bases and 7 bases respectively, with 12 bases between them. The CDR3 DNA reads as TGTGCCTGGAGCCCAAGGGGCGGTGGCTACACCTTC. This codes for CAWSPRGGGYTF.

The V call is TRBV6-5, the J call TRBJ2-5, with 9 bases matching TRBD2. CDR1 and CDR2 (germline): MNHEY, SVGAGI. The CDR3 length is 14 residues. V lost 4 bases to trimming and J lost 5 bases; unmatched junction nucleotides: 5. CDR3 in amino acids: CASSSSSGEETQYF. As DNA, the CDR3 is TGTGCCAGCAGTTCATCTAGCGGGGAGGAGACCCAGTACTTC.

This clone was observed once. CDR3 bases: TGTGCCAGCCAACAGAGCGGCTACGAGCAGTACTTC. Its translation: CASQQSGYEQYF. V gene TRBV7-9 combines with J gene TRBJ2-7; D perhaps matches TRBD2 (5 bases). Trimming removed 8 bases at V and 3 bases at J, with 11 bases between. CDR3 length: 12 amino acids. Per the germline V gene, CDR1 is SEHNR and CDR2 is FQNEAQ (reference sequence).

This clone was seen only a few times. V and J are TRBV7-3 and TRBJ1-2; no clear D. With 5 bases removed from V and 4 bases from J, the gap between germline ends came to 14 bases. Looked up from germline, CDR1 is SGHTA and CDR2 is FQGTGA. This CDR3 comprises 14 residues. The CDR3 spells CASSPTDTGYGYTF. The CDR3 nucleotides read TGTGCCAGCAGCCCTACGGATACGGGCTATGGCTACACCTTC.

The chain recombines TRBV30 with TRBJ1-1; D not resolved. V dropped 2 bases and J dropped 6 bases, with 13 bases sitting between them. The CDR3 is made up of 13 amino acids. From germline, CDR1 is GTSNPN and CDR2 SVGIG (reference sequence). The DNA of the CDR3 is TGTGCCTGGAGTCCCTATTTAGGTGCTGAAGCTTTCTTT. Translation gives CAWSPYLGAEAFF.

The chain uses TRBV5-1 and TRBJ1-4, with a tentative D call TRBD1 (5 bases). Trimming stripped 4 bases from V and 10 bases from J, with 8 bases between. Germline CDR1 reads SGHRS; CDR2 reads YFSETQ. This CDR3 region has 11 residues. The CDR3 is CASSTGRKLFF. DNA of the CDR3: TGCGCCAGCAGCACGGGGCGAAAACTGTTTTTT.

This clone was detected only a few times. The chain uses TRBV2 and TRBJ2-6; D not certain. V lost 1 base, J lost 0 bases, and 4 bases lay in between. The CDR3 length is 15 residues. Germline assignment: CDR1 SNHLY and CDR2 FYNNEI. The CDR3 DNA follows: TGTGCCAGCAGTGAAGACCACTCTGGGGCCAACGTCCTGACTTTC. Translating it yields CASSEDHSGANVLTF.

This clone was seen a handful of times. The rearrangement joins TRBV19 to TRBJ1-5; 7 positions agree with TRBD1. Germline trimming cut 6 bases from V and 5 bases from J; bases unmatched to any gene: 7. The CDR3 length is 14 residues. Germline V lookup: CDR1 LNHDA, CDR2 SQIVND (reference sequence). The CDR3 loop reads CASSTTGADQPQHF. In nucleotides, the CDR3 is TGTGCCAGTAGCACTACAGGGGCCGATCAGCCCCAGCATTTT. Supplemented by reference TRBV19 and TRBJ1-5, the full variable domain reads DGGITQSPKYLFRKEGQNVTLSCEQNLNHDAMYWYRQDPGQGLRLIYYSQIVNDFQKGDIAEGYSVSREKKESFPLTVTSAQKNPTAFYLCASSTTGADQPQHFGDGTRLSIL.

J is TRBJ2-3 and V is TRBV29-1; no reliable D call. Germline values: CDR1 SQVTM, CDR2 ANQGSEA. This CDR3 spans 16 amino acids. Between the trimmed V and J ends, which lost 6 bases and 0 bases, there was a span of 19 bases. CDR3 DNA: TGCAGCGTCCTATCGGCGGACGTCTCTAGCACAGATACGCAGTATTTT. Its protein product is CSVLSADVSSTDTQYF.

V gene TRBV4-3 combines with J gene TRBJ2-7; 11 positions match TRBD2. Germline V gives CDR1 LGHNA, CDR2 YSLEER. CDR3 size: 14 residues. The V and J ends lost 1 base and 12 bases, in that order; junction bases with no gene match: 8. The CDR3 loop reads CASSQGVSSGRPYF. In nucleotides, the CDR3 is TGCGCCAGCAGCCAAGGGGTTTCTAGCGGGAGGCCGTACTTC.

The chain is built from TRBV6-6 and TRBJ1-3; perhaps TRBD1 as D (5 bases). V was cut by 6 bases and J by 5 bases, with 11 bases left in between. The CDR3 is 13 amino acids. CDR1 is MNHNY and CDR2 is SVGAGI in the germline V gene (reference sequence). The CDR3 nucleotides are TGTGCCAGCAGCGGGGCAGGGAGAAACACCATATATTTT. It yields the protein CASSGAGRNTIYF.

The rearrangement joins TRBV6-5 to TRBJ1-2; D is unclear. Germline V gene lookup returns CDR1 MNHEY and CDR2 SVGAGI. This CDR3 is 14 amino acids long. The V end was cut by 8 bases, the J end by 4 bases, with 17 bases between. The CDR3 bases are TGTGCCAGCGCGTTGGGGAGGTCCGCCTATGGCTACACCTTC. It specifies CASALGRSAYGYTF.

This clone was found once. V usage is TRBV30 and J usage is TRBJ1-1; D remains ambiguous. The germline V gene has CDR1 GTSNPN and CDR2 SVGIG (reference sequence). The V gene lost 2 bases and the J gene lost 3 bases, with 7 bases spanning the gap. The CDR3 consists of 12 residues. This chain's CDR3 is CAWSFGYTEAFF. The DNA for the CDR3 is TGTGCCTGGAGTTTTGGATACACTGAAGCTTTCTTT.

The J gene is TRBJ1-1, the V gene TRBV19, with no clear D. Trimming left V 3 bases short and J 1 base short, with 3 bases between. CDR1 is LNHDA and CDR2 is SQIVND in the germline V gene (reference sequence). The CDR3 is 12 amino acids. The CDR3 DNA reads TGTGCCAGTAGTATTCAGAACACTGAAGCTTTCTTT. Its protein product is CASSIQNTEAFF.

The chain has TRBV30 and TRBJ1-1; D is uncertain. Trimming took 5 bases from V and 4 from J, leaving 17 bases between them. This CDR3 spans 14 amino acids. Germline loops: CDR1 GTSNPN, CDR2 SVGIG (reference sequence). The CDR3 nucleotides read TGTGCCTGGGGGCGTGGGAGCGGCGGCACTGAAGCTTTCTTT. This sequence encodes CAWGRGSGGTEAFF.

The genes are TRBV6-5 and TRBJ2-7; D is perhaps TRBD1 or TRBD2 (5 bases each). The V gene lost 4 bases and the J gene lost 3 bases, with 10 bases spanning the gap. There are 13 residues in the CDR3. In germline, CDR1 is MNHEY, CDR2 SVGAGI. CDR3 sequence (DNA): TGTGCCAGCAGTTGGGACGTGGGCTACGAGCAGTACTTC. Encoded protein: CASSWDVGYEQYF.

In this sample, this clone turned up a few times. This chain uses TRBV29-1 with TRBJ2-5; TRBD1 matches at 7 bases. The CDR3 has 12 amino acids. With 6 bases clipped from V and 5 bases from J, the junction kept 6 bases outside the gene matches. CDR1 is SQVTM, CDR2 ANQGSEA, per germline. The chain's CDR3 is CSVSHRGETQYF. The CDR3 coding sequence is TGCAGCGTATCCCACAGGGGTGAGACCCAGTACTTC.

V usage is TRBV25-1 and J usage is TRBJ2-3; D may correspond to TRBD1 or TRBD2 (5 bases each). V shed 4 bases and J shed 6 bases, with 17 bases lying between them. The CDR3 covers 15 residues. CDR1 and CDR2 (germline): MGHDK, SYGVNS. DNA of the CDR3: TGTGCCAGCAGTGCTTTTAGCCTGGGGGTGGATACGCAGTATTTT. Encoded protein: CASSAFSLGVDTQYF.

The gene calls are TRBV10-3 and TRBJ1-2, with 9 bases that match TRBD1. CDR1 is ENHRY and CDR2 is SYGVKD in the germline V gene. V was pared by 9 bases and J by 6 bases, with 8 bases of the junction left unmatched. CDR3 length: 13 amino acids. The CDR3 DNA is TGTGCCATAGGGGACAGGGCTGACCATGGCTACACCTTC. Translated, it gives CAIGDRADHGYTF.

This clone was detected a few times. CDR3 in amino acids: CASSIAGEAFF. The DNA of the CDR3 is TGTGCCAGTAGTATCGCGGGTGAAGCTTTCTTT. V usage is TRBV19 and J usage is TRBJ1-1, with D uncertain. The V gene's germline CDR1 is LNHDA and CDR2 SQIVND (reference sequence). The CDR3 spans 11 residues. Trimming pared 3 bases from V and 7 bases from J, leaving 6 bases between.

The rearrangement uses TRBV6-5 and TRBJ2-5; 12 bases fit TRBD1. Germline CDR1 is MNHEY and CDR2 is SVGAGI. J was trimmed by 11 bases and V by 5 bases; bases with no gene match: 9. This CDR3 is 14 amino acids long. CDR3 nucleotides: TGTGCCAGCAGTCCCGGGACAGGGGGCCGTGAGCAGTACTTC. It specifies CASSPGTGGREQYF.

This clone was counted only a few times. The chain joins TRBV6-5 to TRBJ1-1, with D uncertain. Germline V gives CDR1 MNHEY, CDR2 SVGAGI. CDR3 length: 16 residues. V lost 2 bases and J lost 5, with 18 bases in between. This CDR3 is CASSYEAPRKGTEAFF. As DNA, the CDR3 is TGTGCCAGCAGTTACGAGGCACCTCGGAAGGGTACTGAAGCTTTCTTT.

V is TRBV30 and J is TRBJ2-7, with no clear D. Per germline, CDR1 GTSNPN and CDR2 SVGIG (reference sequence). The CDR3 runs to 12 residues. V lost 5 bases and J lost 4, with 12 bases in between. CDR3 amino acids: CAWSWTDYEQYF. CDR3 sequence (DNA): TGTGCCTGGTCCTGGACCGATTACGAGCAGTACTTC. The full variable domain, completed using reference TRBV30 and TRBJ2-7, is SQTIHQWPATLVQPVGSPLSLECTVEGTSNPNLYWYRQAAGRGLQLLFYSVGIGQISSEVPQNLSASRPQDRQFILSSKKLLLSDSGFYLCAWSWTDYEQYFGPGTRLTVT.